Presented here are 11 T cell receptor beta chains from one specimen sequenced in a study of blood T cell repertoires in COVID-19. Clones were sequenced by immunoSEQ multiplex PCR, and TCRdb holds only the in-frame ones, with some missing. The data hold under 250,000 clones, with approximately 83% observed a single time. The sample was peripheral blood. These receptors were obtained from an older woman with acute or convalescent COVID-19.

This chain joins TRBV7-2 and TRBJ1-3; D remains ambiguous. V shed 5 bases and J shed 4 bases, with 9 bases lying between them. This CDR3 spans 13 amino acids. Germline CDR1 is SGHTA and CDR2 is FQGNSA. The CDR3 bases are TGTGCCAGCAGCCTTCCCGGGGGAAACACCATATATTTT. It translates to CASSLPGGNTIYF.

The rearrangement joins TRBV7-8 to TRBJ1-1, with TRBD1 as a possible D gene (5 bases). Trimming pared 8 bases from V and 1 base from J, leaving 14 bases between. The CDR3 has 14 amino acids. The germline V gene encodes CDR1 SGHVS and CDR2 FQNEAQ. The CDR3: CASHRAGPNTEAFF. CDR3 bases: TGTGCCAGCCACCGTGCAGGGCCGAACACTGAAGCTTTCTTT.

The gene calls are TRBV28 and TRBJ2-7; D perhaps matches TRBD2 (5 bases). V shed 3 bases and J shed 3 bases, with 12 bases lying between them. CDR1 and CDR2 (germline): MDHEN, SYDVKM. CDR3 length: 14 residues. DNA of the CDR3: TGTGCCAGCAGTTTCTTTCCGAGGGTCTACGAGCAGTACTTC. Amino acids: CASSFFPRVYEQYF.

The genes are TRBV27 and TRBJ1-1; D remains ambiguous. Germline CDR1 MNHEY, CDR2 SMNVEV (reference sequence). The CDR3 spans 13 residues. Between the trimmed V and J ends, which lost 6 bases and 0 bases, there was a span of 8 bases. CDR3 amino acids: CASRGPLNTEAFF. CDR3 nucleotide sequence: TGTGCCAGCAGGGGCCCGTTGAACACTGAAGCTTTCTTT.

V gene TRBV5-1 combines with J gene TRBJ1-2; D gene unclear. Trimming took 0 bases from V and 7 from J, leaving 13 bases between them. CDR1 is SGHRS, CDR2 YFSETQ, per germline. The CDR3 sequence is 14 residues long. CDR3 sequence: CASSLEWASIGYTF. The CDR3 bases are TGCGCCAGCAGCTTGGAGTGGGCTTCCATTGGCTACACCTTC.

V gene TRBV5-1 combines with J gene TRBJ2-1, with 7 bases aligning to TRBD2. The CDR3 runs 13 residues. Germline values: CDR1 SGHRS, CDR2 YFSETQ. J lost 8 bases, V lost 4 bases, and 6 bases had no gene match. DNA of the CDR3: TGCGCCAGCAGCGATCTAGCGGCAGATGAGCAGTTCTTC. Amino acid sequence: CASSDLAADEQFF.

The rearrangement joins TRBV7-9 to TRBJ1-3; 7 bases agree with TRBD1. CDR1 SEHNR and CDR2 FQNEAQ come from the germline V gene (reference sequence). The length of the CDR3 is 17 residues. V gave up 2 bases and J gave up 0 bases; unmatched junction bases: 7. CDR3 loop: CASSLTGAGGSGNTIYF. CDR3 bases: TGTGCCAGCAGCTTAACCGGGGCAGGGGGCTCTGGAAACACCATATATTTT.

This clone has just one count. This chain connects TRBV2 to TRBJ1-4, with 9 nucleotides matching TRBD1. Germline CDR1 is SNHLY and CDR2 is FYNNEI. Trimming cost V 6 bases and J 1 base; bases outside gene matches: 6. The CDR3 has 16 residues. In nucleotides, the CDR3 is TGTGCCAGCAGGGAAACAGGGGGCGGAACTAATGAAAAACTGTTTTTT. This encodes CASRETGGGTNEKLFF.

The chain couples TRBV6-5 to TRBJ1-6, with 8 bases matching TRBD1. This CDR3 is built from 16 residues. The trim removed 0 bases at V and 9 bases at J, leaving 7 bases unmatched. Germline CDR1 and CDR2: MNHEY and SVGAGI. The CDR3 nucleotides read TGTGCCAGCAGTTACTCTCCCGGGACAGGAATTTCACCCCTCCACTTT. This encodes CASSYSPGTGISPLHF.

V and J are TRBV19 and TRBJ1-3; maybe TRBD1 (6 bases). Germline loops: CDR1 LNHDA, CDR2 SQIVND (reference sequence). Trimming pared 9 bases from V and 0 bases from J, leaving 12 bases between. The CDR3 length is 14 residues. CDR3 in DNA: TGTGCCAGCCGCCGGGACAACTCTGGAAACACCATATATTTT. This gives the protein CASRRDNSGNTIYF.

The chain links TRBV4-1 to TRBJ2-1; D might be TRBD1 (6 bases). V was cut by 0 bases and J by 8 bases, with 17 bases left in between. Germline lookup yields CDR1 MGHRA and CDR2 YSYEKL. The CDR3 runs 16 residues. CDR3 protein: CASSQDIRGREDEQFF. CDR3 bases: TGCGCCAGCAGCCAAGATATCAGGGGACGAGAGGATGAGCAGTTCTTC.